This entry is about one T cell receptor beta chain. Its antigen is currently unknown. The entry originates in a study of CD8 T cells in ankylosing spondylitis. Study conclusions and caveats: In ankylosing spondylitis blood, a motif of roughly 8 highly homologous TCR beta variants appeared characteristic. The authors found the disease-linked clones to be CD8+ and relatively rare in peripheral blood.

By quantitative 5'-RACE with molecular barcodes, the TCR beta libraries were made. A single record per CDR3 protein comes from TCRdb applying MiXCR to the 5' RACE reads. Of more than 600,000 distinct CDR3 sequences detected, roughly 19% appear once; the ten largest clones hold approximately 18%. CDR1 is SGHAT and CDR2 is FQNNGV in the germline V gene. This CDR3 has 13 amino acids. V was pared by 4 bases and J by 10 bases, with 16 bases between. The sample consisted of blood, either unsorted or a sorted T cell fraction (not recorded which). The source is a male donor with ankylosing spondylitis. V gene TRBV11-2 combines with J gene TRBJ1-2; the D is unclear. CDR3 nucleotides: TGTGCCAGCAGCTCACCTGGGTTCCGCTACTACACCTTC. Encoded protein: CASSSPGFRYYTF.